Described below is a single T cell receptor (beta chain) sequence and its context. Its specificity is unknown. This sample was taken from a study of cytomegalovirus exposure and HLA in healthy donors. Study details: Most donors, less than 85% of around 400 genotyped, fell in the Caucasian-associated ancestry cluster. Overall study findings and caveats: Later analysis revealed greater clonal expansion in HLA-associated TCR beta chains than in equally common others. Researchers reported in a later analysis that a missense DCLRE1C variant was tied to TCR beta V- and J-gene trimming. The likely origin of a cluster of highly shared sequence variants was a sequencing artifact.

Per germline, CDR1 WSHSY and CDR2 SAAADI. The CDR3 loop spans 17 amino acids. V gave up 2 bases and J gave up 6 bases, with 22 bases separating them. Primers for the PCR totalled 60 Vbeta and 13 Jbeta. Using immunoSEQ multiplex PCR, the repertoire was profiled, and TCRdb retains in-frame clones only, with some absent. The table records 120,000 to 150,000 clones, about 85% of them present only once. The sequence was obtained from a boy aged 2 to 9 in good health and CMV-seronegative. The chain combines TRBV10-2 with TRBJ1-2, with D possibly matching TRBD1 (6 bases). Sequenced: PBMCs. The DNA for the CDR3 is TGCGCCAGCAGTGAGCCACCACCCGGAGGGGGGGGCGATGGCTACACCTTC. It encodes CASSEPPPGGGGDGYTF.